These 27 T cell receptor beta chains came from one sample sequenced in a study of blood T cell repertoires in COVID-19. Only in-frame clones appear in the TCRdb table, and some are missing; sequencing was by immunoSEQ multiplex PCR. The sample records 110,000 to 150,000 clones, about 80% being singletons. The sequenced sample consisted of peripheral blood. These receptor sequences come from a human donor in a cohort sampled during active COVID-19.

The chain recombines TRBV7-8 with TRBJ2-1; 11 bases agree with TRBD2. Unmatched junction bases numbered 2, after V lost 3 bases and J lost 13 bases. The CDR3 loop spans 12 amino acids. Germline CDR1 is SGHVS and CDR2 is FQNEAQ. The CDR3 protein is CASSFTSGGQFF. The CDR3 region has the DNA TGTGCCAGCAGCTTCACTAGCGGGGGCCAGTTCTTC.

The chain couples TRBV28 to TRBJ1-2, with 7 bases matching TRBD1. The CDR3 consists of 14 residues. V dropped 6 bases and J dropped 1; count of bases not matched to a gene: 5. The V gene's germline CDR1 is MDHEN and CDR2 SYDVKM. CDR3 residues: CASRRQGGNYGYTF. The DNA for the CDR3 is TGTGCCAGCAGGAGACAGGGAGGTAACTATGGCTACACCTTC.

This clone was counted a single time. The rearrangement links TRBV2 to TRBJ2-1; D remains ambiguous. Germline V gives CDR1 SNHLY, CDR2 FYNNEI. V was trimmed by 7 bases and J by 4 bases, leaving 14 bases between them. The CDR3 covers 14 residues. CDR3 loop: CASKPMAAYNEQFF. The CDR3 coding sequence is TGTGCCAGCAAACCCATGGCGGCTTACAATGAGCAGTTCTTC.

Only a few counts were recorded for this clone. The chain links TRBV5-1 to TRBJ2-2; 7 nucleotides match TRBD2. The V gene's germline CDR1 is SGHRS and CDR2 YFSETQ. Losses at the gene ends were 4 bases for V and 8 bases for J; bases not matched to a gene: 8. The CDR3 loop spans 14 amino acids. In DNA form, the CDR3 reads TGCGCCAGCAGCAGCGGGATCTCTTGGGGGGAGCTGTTTTTT. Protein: CASSSGISWGELFF.

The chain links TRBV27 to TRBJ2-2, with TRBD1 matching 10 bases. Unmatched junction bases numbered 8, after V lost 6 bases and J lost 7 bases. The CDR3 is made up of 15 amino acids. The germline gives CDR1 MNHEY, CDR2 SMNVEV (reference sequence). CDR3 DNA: TGTGCCAGCAGAACCGGGACAGGGGCTGGCGGGGAGCTGTTTTTT. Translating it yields CASRTGTGAGGELFF.

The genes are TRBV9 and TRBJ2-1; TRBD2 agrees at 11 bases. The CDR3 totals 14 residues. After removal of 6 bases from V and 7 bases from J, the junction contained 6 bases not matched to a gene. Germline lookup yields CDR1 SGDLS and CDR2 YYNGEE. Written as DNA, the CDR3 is TGTGCCAGCAATCTAGCGGGAGGCGAAAATGAGCAGTTCTTC. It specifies CASNLAGGENEQFF.

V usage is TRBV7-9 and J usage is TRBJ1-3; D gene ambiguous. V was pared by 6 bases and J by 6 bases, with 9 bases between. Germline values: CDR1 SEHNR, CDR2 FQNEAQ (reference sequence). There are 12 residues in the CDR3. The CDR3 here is CASRPTANTIYF. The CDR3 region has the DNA TGTGCCAGCAGACCCACAGCAAACACCATATATTTT.

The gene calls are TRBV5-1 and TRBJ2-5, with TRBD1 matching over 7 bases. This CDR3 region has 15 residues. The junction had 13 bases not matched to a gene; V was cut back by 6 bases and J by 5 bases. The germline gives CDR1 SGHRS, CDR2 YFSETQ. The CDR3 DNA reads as TGCGCCAGCACCATGGGACAGCCGTCGGTGGAGACCCAGTACTTC. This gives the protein CASTMGQPSVETQYF.

The CDR3 is CASSRGLAGDTDTQYF. The CDR3, as DNA: TGTGCCAGCAGCCGCGGACTAGCGGGAGACACAGATACGCAGTATTTT. The rearrangement uses TRBV2 and TRBJ2-3, with 13 bases that match TRBD2. Looked up from germline, CDR1 is SNHLY and CDR2 is FYNNEI. Unmatched junction bases numbered 5, after V lost 6 bases and J lost 2 bases. This CDR3 contains 16 residues.

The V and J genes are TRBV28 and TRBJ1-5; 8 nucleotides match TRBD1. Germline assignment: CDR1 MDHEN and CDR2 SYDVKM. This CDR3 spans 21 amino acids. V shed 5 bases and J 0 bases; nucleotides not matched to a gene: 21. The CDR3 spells CASSPGRGRGRGGRSNQPQHF. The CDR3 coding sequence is TGTGCCAGCAGTCCCGGGCGGGGCAGGGGGCGCGGGGGCCGTAGCAATCAGCCCCAGCATTTT.

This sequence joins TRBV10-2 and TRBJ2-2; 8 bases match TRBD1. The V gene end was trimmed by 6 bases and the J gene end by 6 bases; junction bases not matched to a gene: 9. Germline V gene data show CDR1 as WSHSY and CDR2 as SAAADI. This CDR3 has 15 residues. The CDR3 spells CASRDRQGRSGELFF. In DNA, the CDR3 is TGCGCCAGCAGAGATCGACAGGGGAGGTCCGGGGAGCTGTTTTTT.

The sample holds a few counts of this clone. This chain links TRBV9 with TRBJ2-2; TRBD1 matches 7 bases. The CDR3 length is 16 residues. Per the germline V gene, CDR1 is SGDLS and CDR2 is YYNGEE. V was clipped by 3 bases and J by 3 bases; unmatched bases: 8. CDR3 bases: TGTGCCAGCAGCGACCGGGACAGAGCATACACCGGGGAGCTGTTTTTT. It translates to CASSDRDRAYTGELFF.

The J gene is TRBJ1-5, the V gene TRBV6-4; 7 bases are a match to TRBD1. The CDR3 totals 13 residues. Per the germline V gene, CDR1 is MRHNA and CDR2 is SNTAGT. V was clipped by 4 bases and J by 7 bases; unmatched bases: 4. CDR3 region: CASSVYRGQPQHF. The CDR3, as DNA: TGTGCCAGCAGTGTCTACAGGGGCCAGCCCCAGCATTTT.

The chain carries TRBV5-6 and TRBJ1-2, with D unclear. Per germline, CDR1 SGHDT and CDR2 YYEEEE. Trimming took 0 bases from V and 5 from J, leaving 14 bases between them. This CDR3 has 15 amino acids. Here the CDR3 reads CASSLGSPGGYGYTF. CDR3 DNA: TGTGCCAGCAGCTTGGGAAGTCCCGGCGGGTATGGCTACACCTTC.

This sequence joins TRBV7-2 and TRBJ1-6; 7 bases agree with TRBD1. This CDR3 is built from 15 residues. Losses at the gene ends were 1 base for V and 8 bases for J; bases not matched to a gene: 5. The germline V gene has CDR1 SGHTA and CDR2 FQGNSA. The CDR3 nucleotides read TGTGCCAGCAGCTTAGAGGGGGCCGGGGATTCACCCCTCCACTTT. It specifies CASSLEGAGDSPLHF.

CDR3 in DNA: TGCGCCAGCAGCTTGCTTCGACTCCAAGAGACCCAGTACTTC. Translating gives CASSLLRLQETQYF. This chain connects TRBV5-1 to TRBJ2-5; D remains ambiguous. Germline V gene data show CDR1 as SGHRS and CDR2 as YFSETQ. The V end was cut by 1 base, the J end by 1 base, with 8 bases between. There are 14 residues in the CDR3.

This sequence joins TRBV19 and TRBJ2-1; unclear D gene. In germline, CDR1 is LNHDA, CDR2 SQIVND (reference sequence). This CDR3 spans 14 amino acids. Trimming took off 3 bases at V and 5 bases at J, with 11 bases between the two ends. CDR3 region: CASSIGIENNEQFF. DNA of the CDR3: TGTGCCAGTAGTATCGGTATAGAGAACAATGAGCAGTTCTTC.

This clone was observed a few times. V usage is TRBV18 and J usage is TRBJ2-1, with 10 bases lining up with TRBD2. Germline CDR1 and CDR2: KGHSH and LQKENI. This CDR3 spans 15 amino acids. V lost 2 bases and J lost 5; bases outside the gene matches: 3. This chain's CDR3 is CASSPGLAENNEQFF. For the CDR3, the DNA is TGTGCCAGCTCACCAGGACTAGCGGAAAACAATGAGCAGTTCTTC.

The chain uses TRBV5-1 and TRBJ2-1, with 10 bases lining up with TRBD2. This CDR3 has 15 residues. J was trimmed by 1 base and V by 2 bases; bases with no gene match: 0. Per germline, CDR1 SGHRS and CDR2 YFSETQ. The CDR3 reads CASSLLAGSYNEQFF. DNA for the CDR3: TGCGCCAGCAGCTTACTAGCGGGATCCTACAATGAGCAGTTCTTC.

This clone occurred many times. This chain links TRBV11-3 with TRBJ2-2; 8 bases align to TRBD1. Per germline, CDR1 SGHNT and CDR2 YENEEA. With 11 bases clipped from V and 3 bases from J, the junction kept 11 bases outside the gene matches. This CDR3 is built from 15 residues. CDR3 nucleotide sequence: TGTGCCTCAGAGGAGGGCAGGGGGCACACCGGGGAGCTGTTTTTT. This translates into CASEEGRGHTGELFF.

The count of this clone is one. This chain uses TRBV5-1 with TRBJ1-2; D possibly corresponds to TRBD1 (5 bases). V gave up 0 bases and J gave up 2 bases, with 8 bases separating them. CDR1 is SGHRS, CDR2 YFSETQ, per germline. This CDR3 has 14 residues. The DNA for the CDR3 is TGCGCCAGCAGCTTGGCGGAGGGGAACTATGGCTACACCTTC. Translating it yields CASSLAEGNYGYTF.

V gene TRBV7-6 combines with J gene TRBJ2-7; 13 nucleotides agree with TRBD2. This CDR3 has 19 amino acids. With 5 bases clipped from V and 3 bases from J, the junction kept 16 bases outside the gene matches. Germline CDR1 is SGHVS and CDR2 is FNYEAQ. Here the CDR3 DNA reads TGTGCCAGCAGCGGAGGGACTAGCGGGAAGGCTAACTTCGTCTACGAGCAGTACGTC. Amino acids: CASSGGTSGKANFVYEQYV.

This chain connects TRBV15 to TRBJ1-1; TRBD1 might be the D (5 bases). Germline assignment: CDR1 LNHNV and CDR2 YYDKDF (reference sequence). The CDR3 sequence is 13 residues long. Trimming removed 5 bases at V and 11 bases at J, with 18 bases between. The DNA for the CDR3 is TGTGCCACCAGCGGGGCAGGCGTTAATCGGGCTTTCTTT. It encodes CATSGAGVNRAFF.

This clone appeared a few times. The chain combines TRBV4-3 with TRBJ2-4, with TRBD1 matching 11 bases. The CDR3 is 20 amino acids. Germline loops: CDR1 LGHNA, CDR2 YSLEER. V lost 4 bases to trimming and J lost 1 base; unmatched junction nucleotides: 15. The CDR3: CASSRGEGQGVSGAKNIQYF. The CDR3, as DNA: TGCGCCAGCAGCCGCGGGGAGGGACAGGGGGTATCGGGGGCCAAAAACATTCAGTACTTC.

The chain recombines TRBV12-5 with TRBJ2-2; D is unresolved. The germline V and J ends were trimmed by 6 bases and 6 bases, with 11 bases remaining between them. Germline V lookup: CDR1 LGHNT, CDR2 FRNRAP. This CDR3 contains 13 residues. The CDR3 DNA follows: TGTGCTAGTGGCCGGTTATTTGCCGGGGAGCTGTTTTTT. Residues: CASGRLFAGELFF. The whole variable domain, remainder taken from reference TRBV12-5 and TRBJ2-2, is DARVTQTPRHKVTEMGQEVTMRCQPILGHNTVFWYRQTMMQGLELLAYFRNRAPLDDSGMPKDRFSAEMPDATLATLKIQPSEPRDSAVYFCASGRLFAGELFFGEGSRLTVL.

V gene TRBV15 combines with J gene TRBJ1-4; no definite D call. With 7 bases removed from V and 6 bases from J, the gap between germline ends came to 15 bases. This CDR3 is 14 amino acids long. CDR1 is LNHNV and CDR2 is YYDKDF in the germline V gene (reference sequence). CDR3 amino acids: CATKVWPPYEKLFF. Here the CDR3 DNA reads TGTGCCACCAAAGTTTGGCCCCCCTATGAAAAACTGTTTTTT.

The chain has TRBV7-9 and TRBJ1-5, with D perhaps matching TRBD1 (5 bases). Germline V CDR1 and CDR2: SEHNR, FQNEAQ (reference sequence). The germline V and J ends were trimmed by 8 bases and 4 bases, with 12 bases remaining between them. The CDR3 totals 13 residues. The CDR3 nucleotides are TGTGCCAGCGGGAGGGACCAGAATCAGCCCCAGCATTTT. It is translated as CASGRDQNQPQHF.